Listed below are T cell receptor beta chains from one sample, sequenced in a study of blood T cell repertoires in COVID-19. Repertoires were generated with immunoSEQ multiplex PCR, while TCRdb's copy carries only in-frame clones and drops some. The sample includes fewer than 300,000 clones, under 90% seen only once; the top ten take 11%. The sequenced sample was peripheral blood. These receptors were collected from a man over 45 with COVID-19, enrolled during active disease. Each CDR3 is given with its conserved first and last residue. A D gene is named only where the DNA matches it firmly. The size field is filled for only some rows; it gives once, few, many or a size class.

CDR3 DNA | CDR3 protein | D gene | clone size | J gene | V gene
TGTGCCAGCAGCTTAGGGCAGGGGGGATACGAGCAGTACTTC | CASSLGQGGYEQYF | NA | NA | TRBJ2-7 | TRBV7-2
TGTGCCAGCAGTTTGACGGGACAGAGTAATTCACCCCTCCACTTT | CASSLTGQSNSPLHF | TRBD1 | NA | TRBJ1-6 | TRBV27
TGTGCCAGCAGGACGACTAGCGGGGGACCCTACGAGCAGTACTTC | CASRTTSGGPYEQYF | TRBD2 | NA | TRBJ2-7 | TRBV7-3
TGTGCCAGCAGTGAAACAGGGGGGGAGCAGTACTTC | CASSETGGEQYF | TRBD1 | few | TRBJ2-7 | TRBV6-1
TGTGCTGGTGGATGGGGAGCCGGGGATTCACCCCTCCACTTT | CAGGWGAGDSPLHF | NA | NA | TRBJ1-6 | TRBV2
TGTGCCACCAAGGGGGAGGGTGGTGACACCGGGGAGCTGTTTTTT | CATKGEGGDTGELFF | NA | NA | TRBJ2-2 | TRBV2
TGTGCCAGCAGCTTGGGTGCGGGAGCTACCACCTACGAGCAGTACTTC | CASSLGAGATTYEQYF | TRBD2 | NA | TRBJ2-7 | TRBV5-4
TGTGCCAGCAGTGAATCTGGAACGCGGGGTCAGCCCCAGCATTTT | CASSESGTRGQPQHF | NA | NA | TRBJ1-5 | TRBV2
TGTGCCATCAGTGAGTCGATGGGCCAGGGCAAAGACCTGTACAATGAGCAGTTCTTC | CAISESMGQGKDLYNEQFF | NA | NA | TRBJ2-1 | TRBV10-3
TGTGCCAGCAGTTTCTCTGCGGGGTTGTTCCGTGGCTACACCTTC | CASSFSAGLFRGYTF | NA | few | TRBJ1-2 | TRBV27
TGTGCCAGCAGCTTACATGGACTACCCGGCAAGGAGGACGAGCAGTACTTC | CASSLHGLPGKEDEQYF | NA | NA | TRBJ2-7 | TRBV5-4
TGTGCCAGCTCTTATGGCAGGGATCAGCCCCAGCATTTT | CASSYGRDQPQHF | NA | NA | TRBJ1-5 | TRBV2
TGTGCCAGCAGCTCTCAGGCGGGCCGGAGCAATCAGCCCCAGCATTTT | CASSSQAGRSNQPQHF | NA | NA | TRBJ1-5 | TRBV7-2
TGTGCCAGCAGTCCCGGCGCTAGCGGGAGCAGTGAGACCCAGTACTTC | CASSPGASGSSETQYF | TRBD2 | NA | TRBJ2-5 | TRBV27
TGTGCCAGCAGCTTTCGGTTACGGGGTGAAAAACTGTTTTTT | CASSFRLRGEKLFF | NA | NA | TRBJ1-4 | TRBV12-1
TGTGCCAGTAGTGGTAGGACTCCCGGTAATGAGCAGTTCTTC | CASSGRTPGNEQFF | NA | once | TRBJ2-1 | TRBV19
TGTGCCAGTAGTATGGACCGGGACAGGGGTGTTGGGCCCCAGCATTTT | CASSMDRDRGVGPQHF | TRBD1 | NA | TRBJ1-5 | TRBV19
TGTGCCAGCAGCTTAGGGACAGCCACCGGGGAGCTGTTTTTT | CASSLGTATGELFF | NA | NA | TRBJ2-2 | TRBV11-3
TGTGCCAGCAGTGAACTGTCAGGGGGAGCAGATACGCAGTATTTT | CASSELSGGADTQYF | TRBD1 | few | TRBJ2-3 | TRBV6-1
TGTGCCAGCAGCCAAGGGCTCGGGAGCAATGAGCAGTTCTTC | CASSQGLGSNEQFF | NA | NA | TRBJ2-1 | TRBV3-1/TRBV3-2
TGTGCCAGCAGTTTATACCGGGAGAACACTGAAGCTTTCTTT | CASSLYRENTEAFF | NA | NA | TRBJ1-1 | TRBV27
TGTGCCAGCAGCCCTCCCGGGACAGGCATGAACACTGAAGCTTTCTTT | CASSPPGTGMNTEAFF | TRBD1 | NA | TRBJ1-1 | TRBV5-6
TGTGCCAGCAGGAGCCCTTCGGGAACAGTAATCCCTGGGCAGTACTTC | CASRSPSGTVIPGQYF | NA | once | TRBJ2-7 | TRBV28
TGTGCCAGCAGTGGACAGGGAACAGATACGCAGTATTTT | CASSGQGTDTQYF | TRBD1 | NA | TRBJ2-3 | TRBV2
TGTGCCAGCTCACCAGGTGGCGGAGCGGGGGCAGGCACTGAAGCTTTCTTT | CASSPGGGAGAGTEAFF | NA | once | TRBJ1-1 | TRBV18
TGCAGCGTTGGAAGCAGGAGCACAGATACGCAGTATTTT | CSVGSRSTDTQYF | NA | NA | TRBJ2-3 | TRBV29-1
TGTGCCAGCAGCCAACGAGGCAGGGGCAATCAGCCCCAGCATTTT | CASSQRGRGNQPQHF | NA | NA | TRBJ1-5 | TRBV3-1/TRBV3-2
TGTGCCAGCAGGGGGGGTAATTCACCCCTCCACTTT | CASRGGNSPLHF | NA | NA | TRBJ1-6 | TRBV21-1
TGTGCCAGCAGCCCTCGAGCGGGGGGCTTTAATGAGCAGTTCTTC | CASSPRAGGFNEQFF | TRBD2 | NA | TRBJ2-1 | TRBV9
TGTGCCAGCAGCCAAGATCCCGGGTCGTACGAGCAGTACTTC | CASSQDPGSYEQYF | NA | NA | TRBJ2-7 | TRBV4-2
TGCAGCGTCCCTAGGGGGGCACAGGGGAGCTACACCTTC | CSVPRGAQGSYTF | TRBD1 | NA | TRBJ1-2 | TRBV29-1
TGTGCCAGCAGCTTAGACCGGACAGGGGCTTACACCGGGGAGCTGTTTTTT | CASSLDRTGAYTGELFF | TRBD1 | NA | TRBJ2-2 | TRBV11-2
TGTGCCAGCAGCCAACAATGGACAGACCTCAATGAGCAGTTCTTC | CASSQQWTDLNEQFF | NA | few | TRBJ2-1 | TRBV4-2
TGTGCCAGCAGCTTGTCCGGGACTAGGAGTACCGGGGAGCTGTTTTTT | CASSLSGTRSTGELFF | TRBD2 | NA | TRBJ2-2 | TRBV5-6
TGTGCCAGCTCCAGCGTAGGGGGGAACACCGGGGAGCTGTTTTTT | CASSSVGGNTGELFF | NA | NA | TRBJ2-2 | TRBV18